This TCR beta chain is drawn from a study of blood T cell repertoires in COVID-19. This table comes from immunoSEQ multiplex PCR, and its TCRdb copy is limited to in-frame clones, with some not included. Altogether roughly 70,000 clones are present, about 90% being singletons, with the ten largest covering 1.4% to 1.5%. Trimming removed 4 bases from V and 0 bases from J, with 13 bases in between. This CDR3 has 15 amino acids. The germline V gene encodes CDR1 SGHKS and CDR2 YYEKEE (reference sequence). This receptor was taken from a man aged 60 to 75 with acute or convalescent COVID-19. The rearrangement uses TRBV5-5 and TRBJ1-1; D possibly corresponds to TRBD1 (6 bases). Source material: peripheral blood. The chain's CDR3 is CASSRNRDMNTEAFF. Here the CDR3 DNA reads TGTGCCAGCAGCCGTAACAGGGACATGAACACTGAAGCTTTCTTT.